Sequencing of this TCR beta chain was carried out in a study of shared clonotypes between healthy human individuals. The wider study: The donor group consisted of a couple of women and three men, aged 18 to 49.

Germline assignment: CDR1 LGHNT and CDR2 FRNRAP. CDR3 size: 14 residues. The V end was cut by 6 bases, the J end by 2 bases, with 13 bases between. Naive CD8 cells lacked CD45RO and underwent positive selection for CCR7, leaving out terminally differentiated effector memory CD45RA+ cells. The protocol was immunoSEQ multiplex PCR, while the TCRdb copy is restricted to in-frame clones and leaves out a portion. The sample has about 2.1 million clones, more than 85% seen once. The genes are TRBV12-5 and TRBJ2-5; either TRBD1 or TRBD2 may fit D (5 bases each). Sequencing was done on a sample of naive CD8+ T cells from PBMCs. The source of this sequence is a man between 18 and 29 years old in good health. Some clones in this sample may be carry-over from other donors' samples. The CDR3 DNA is TGTGCTAGTGGGTCCGGGACGTTACAAGAGACCCAGTACTTC. Translation: CASGSGTLQETQYF.